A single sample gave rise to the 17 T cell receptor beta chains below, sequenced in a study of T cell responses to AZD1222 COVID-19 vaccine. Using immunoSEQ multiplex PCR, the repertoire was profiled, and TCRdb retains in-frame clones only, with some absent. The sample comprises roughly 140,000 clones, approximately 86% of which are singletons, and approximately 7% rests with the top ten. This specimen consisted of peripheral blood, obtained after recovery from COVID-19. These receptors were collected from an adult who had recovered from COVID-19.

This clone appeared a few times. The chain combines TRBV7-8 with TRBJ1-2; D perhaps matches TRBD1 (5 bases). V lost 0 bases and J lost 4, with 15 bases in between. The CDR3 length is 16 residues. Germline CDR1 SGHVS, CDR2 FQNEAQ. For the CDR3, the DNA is TGTGCCAGCAGCTTAGCAGGGGACCCAAGGGCCTATGGCTACACCTTC. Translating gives CASSLAGDPRAYGYTF.

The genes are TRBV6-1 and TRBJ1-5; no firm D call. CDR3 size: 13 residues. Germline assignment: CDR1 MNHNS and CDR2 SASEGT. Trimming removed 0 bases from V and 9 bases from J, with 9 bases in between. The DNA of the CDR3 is TGTGCCAGCAGTGAAGCGAGAGTTTCGCCCCAGCATTTT. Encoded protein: CASSEARVSPQHF.

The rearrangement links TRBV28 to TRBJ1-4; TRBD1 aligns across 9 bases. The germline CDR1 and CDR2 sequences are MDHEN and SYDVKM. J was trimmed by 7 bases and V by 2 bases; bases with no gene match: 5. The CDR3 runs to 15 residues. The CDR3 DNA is TGTGCCAGCAGTTTAAGGGGACAGGGTTTTGAAAAACTGTTTTTT. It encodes CASSLRGQGFEKLFF.

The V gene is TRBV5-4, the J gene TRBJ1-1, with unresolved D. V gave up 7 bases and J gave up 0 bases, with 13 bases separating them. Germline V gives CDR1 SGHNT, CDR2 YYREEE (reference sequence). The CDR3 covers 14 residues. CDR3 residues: CASSRRAMNTEAFF. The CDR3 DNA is TGTGCCAGCTCGAGACGGGCCATGAACACTGAAGCTTTCTTT.

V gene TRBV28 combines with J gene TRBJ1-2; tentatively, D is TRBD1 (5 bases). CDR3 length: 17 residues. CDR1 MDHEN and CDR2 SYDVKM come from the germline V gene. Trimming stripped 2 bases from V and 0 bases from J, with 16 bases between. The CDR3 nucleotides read TGTGCCAGCAGTTTACTGCTCGGGGGGAACCCTAACTATGGCTACACCTTC. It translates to CASSLLLGGNPNYGYTF.

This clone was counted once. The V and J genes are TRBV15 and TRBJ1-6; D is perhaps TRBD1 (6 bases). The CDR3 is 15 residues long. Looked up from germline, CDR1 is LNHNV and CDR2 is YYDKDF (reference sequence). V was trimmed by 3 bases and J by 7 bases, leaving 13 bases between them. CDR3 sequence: CATSSSQGQNSPLHF. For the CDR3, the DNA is TGTGCCACCAGCAGCTCACAGGGCCAGAATTCACCCCTCCACTTT.

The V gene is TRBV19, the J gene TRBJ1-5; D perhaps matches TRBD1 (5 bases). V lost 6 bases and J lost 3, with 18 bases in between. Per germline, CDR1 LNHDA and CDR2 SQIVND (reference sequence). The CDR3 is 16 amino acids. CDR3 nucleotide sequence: TGTGCCAGTAGGCCGACAGCGACCGAAAACAATCAGCCCCAGCATTTT. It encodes CASRPTATENNQPQHF.

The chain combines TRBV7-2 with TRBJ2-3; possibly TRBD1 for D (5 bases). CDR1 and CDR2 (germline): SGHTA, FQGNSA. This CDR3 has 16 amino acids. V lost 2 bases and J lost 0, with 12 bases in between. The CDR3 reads CASSLLGADSTDTQYF. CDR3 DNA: TGTGCCAGCAGCTTACTTGGGGCAGACAGCACAGATACGCAGTATTTT.

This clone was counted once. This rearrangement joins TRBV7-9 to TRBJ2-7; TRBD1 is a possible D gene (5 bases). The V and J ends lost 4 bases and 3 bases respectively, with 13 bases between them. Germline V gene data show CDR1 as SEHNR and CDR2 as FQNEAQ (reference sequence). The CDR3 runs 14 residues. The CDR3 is CASSSQAGYYEQYF. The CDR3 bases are TGTGCCAGCAGCTCCCAAGCAGGGTACTACGAGCAGTACTTC.

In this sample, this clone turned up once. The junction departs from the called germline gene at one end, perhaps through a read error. CDR3 bases: TGTGCCAGCAGTTTTAGGCGGACAACCAATGAAAAACTGTTTTTT. Its translation: CASSFRRTTNEKLFF. The chain has TRBV27 and TRBJ1-4; possibly TRBD1 for D (5 bases). The CDR3 consists of 15 residues. Germline V gene lookup returns CDR1 MNHEY and CDR2 SMNVEV (reference sequence).

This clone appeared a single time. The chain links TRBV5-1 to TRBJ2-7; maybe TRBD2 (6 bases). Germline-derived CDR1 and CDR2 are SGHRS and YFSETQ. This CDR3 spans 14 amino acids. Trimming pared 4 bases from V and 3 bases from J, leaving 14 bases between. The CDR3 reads CASSAGGALYEQYF. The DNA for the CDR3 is TGCGCCAGCAGCGCCGGGGGTGCCCTCTACGAGCAGTACTTC.

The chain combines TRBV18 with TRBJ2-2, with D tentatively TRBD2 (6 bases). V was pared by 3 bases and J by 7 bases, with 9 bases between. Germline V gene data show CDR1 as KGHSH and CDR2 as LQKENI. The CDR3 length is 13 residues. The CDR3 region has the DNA TGTGCCAGCTCACCCCAGGGAGGCGGGGAGCTGTTTTTT. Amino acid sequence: CASSPQGGGELFF. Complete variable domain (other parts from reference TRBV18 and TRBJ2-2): NAGVMQNPRHLVRRRGQEARLRCSPMKGHSHVYWYRQLPEEGLKFMVYLQKENIIDESGMPKERFSAEFPKEGPSILRIQQVVRGDSAAYFCASSPQGGGELFFGEGSRLTVL.

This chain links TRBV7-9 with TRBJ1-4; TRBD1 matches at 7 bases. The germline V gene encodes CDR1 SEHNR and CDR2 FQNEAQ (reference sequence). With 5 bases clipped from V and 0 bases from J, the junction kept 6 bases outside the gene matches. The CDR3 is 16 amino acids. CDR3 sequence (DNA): TGTGCCAGCAGCCAGGGGGGCAGGGCAACTAATGAAAAACTGTTTTTT. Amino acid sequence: CASSQGGRATNEKLFF.

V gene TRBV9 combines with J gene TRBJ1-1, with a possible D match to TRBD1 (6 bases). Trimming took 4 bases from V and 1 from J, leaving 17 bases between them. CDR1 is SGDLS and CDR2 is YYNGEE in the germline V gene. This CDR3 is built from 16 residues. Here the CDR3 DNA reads TGTGCCAGCAGCTGGGGGGGACAACAAGGGAACACTGAAGCTTTCTTT. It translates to CASSWGGQQGNTEAFF.

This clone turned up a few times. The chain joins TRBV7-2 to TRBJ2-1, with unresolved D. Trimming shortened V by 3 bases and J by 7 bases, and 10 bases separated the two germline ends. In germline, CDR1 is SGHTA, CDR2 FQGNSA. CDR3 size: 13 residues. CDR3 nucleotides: TGTGCCAGCAGCTTCCAAGGGCGGAATGAGCAGTTCTTC. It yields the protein CASSFQGRNEQFF. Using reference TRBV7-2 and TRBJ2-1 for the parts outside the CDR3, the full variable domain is GAGVSQSPSNKVTEKGKDVELRCDPISGHTALYWYRQSLGQGLEFLIYFQGNSAPDKSGLPSDRFSAERTGGSVSTLTIQRTQQEDSAVYLCASSFQGRNEQFFGPGTRLTVL.

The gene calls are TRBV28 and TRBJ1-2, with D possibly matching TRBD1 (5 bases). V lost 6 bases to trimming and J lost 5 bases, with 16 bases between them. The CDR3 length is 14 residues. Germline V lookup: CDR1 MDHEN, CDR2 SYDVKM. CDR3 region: CASSAPGREYGYTF. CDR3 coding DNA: TGTGCCAGCAGCGCTCCGGGACGGGAATATGGCTACACCTTC.

This chain's CDR3 is CASRDAMGGEDQPQHF. The CDR3 DNA follows: TGTGCCAGTAGGGACGCGATGGGGGGTGAAGATCAGCCCCAGCATTTT. V usage is TRBV19 and J usage is TRBJ1-5; tentative D call: TRBD1 (5 bases). CDR3 length equals 16 residues. CDR1 LNHDA and CDR2 SQIVND come from the germline V gene (reference sequence). Trimming stripped 6 bases from V and 5 bases from J, with 20 bases between.